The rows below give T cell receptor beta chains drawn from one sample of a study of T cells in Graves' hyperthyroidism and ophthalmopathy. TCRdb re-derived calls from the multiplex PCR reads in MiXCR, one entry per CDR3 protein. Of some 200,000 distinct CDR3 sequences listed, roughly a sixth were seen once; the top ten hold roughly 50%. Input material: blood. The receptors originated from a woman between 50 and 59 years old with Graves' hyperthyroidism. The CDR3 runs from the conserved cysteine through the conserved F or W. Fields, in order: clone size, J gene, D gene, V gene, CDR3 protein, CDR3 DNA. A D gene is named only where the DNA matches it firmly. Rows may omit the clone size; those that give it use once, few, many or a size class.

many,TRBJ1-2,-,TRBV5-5,CASSLGSGSNGYGYTF,TGTGCCAGCAGCTTGGGTTCGGGGAGTAACGGCTATGGCTACACCTTC
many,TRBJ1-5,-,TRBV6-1,CASSEVGVSNQPQHF,TGTGCCAGCAGTGAAGTTGGGGTTAGCAATCAGCCCCAGCATTTT
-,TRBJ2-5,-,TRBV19,CASSMSDFRAQYF,TGTGCCAGTAGTATGAGCGACTTTAGGGCCCAGTACTTC
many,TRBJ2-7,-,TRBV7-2,CASSLEGGYEQYF,TGTGCCAGCAGCTTAGAGGGTGGCTACGAGCAGTACTTC
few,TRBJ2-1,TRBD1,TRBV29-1,CSAPTRTGDVYNEQFF,TGCAGCGCCCCGACTCGGACAGGGGATGTCTACAATGAGCAGTTCTTC
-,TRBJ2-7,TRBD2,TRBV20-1,CSAAGLAGGVVSYEQYF,TGCAGTGCCGCGGGACTAGCGGGAGGGGTGGTCTCCTACGAGCAGTACTTC
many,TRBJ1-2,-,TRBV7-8,CASSPLGGNYGYTF,TGTGCCAGCAGCCCCTTGGGAGGGAACTATGGCTACACCTTC
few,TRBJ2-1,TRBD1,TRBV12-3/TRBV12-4,CASSRGTADEQFF,TGTGCCAGCTCTAGGGGGACAGCAGACGAGCAGTTCTTC
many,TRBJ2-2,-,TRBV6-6,CASSYLFGNTGELFF,TGTGCCAGCAGTTACCTTTTCGGGAACACCGGGGAGCTGTTTTTT
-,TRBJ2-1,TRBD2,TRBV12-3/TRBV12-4,CASSPGLAFYNEQFF,TGTGCCAGCAGTCCGGGACTAGCTTTCTACAATGAGCAGTTCTTC
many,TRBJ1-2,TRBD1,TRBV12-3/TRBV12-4,CASSFCVRTGAFVCYGYTF,TGTGCCAGCAGTTTTTGTGTGAGGACAGGGGCCTTCGTTTGCTATGGCTACACCTTC
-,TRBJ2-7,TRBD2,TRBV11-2,CASSLLDSGGYEQYF,TGTGCCAGCAGCTTATTGGATAGCGGGGGGTACGAGCAGTACTTC
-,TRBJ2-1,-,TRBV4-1,CASSQEKSADLYNEQFF,TGCGCCAGCAGCCAAGAAAAATCCGCGGACCTCTACAATGAGCAGTTCTTC
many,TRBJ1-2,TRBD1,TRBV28,CASSSSPGQGYGYTF,TGTGCCAGCAGCTCTTCTCCGGGACAGGGCTATGGCTACACCTTC
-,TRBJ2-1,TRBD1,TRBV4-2,CASSQDRTGSYNEQFF,TGTGCCAGCAGCCAAGATAGGACAGGGAGCTACAATGAGCAGTTCTTC
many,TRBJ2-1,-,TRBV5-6,CASSFSYNEQFF,TGTGCCAGCAGCTTTTCATACAATGAGCAGTTCTTC
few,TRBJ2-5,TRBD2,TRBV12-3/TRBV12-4,CASSRTSGRPAETQYF,TGTGCCAGCAGTAGGACTAGCGGGAGGCCAGCCGAGACCCAGTACTTC
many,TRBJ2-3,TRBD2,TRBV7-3,CASSRGGRVTDTQYF,TGTGCCAGCAGCCGGGGTGGGAGGGTCACAGATACGCAGTATTTT
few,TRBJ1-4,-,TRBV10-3,CAISPGLNEKLFF,TGTGCCATCAGCCCGGGACTTAATGAAAAACTGTTTTTT
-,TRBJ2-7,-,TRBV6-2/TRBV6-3,CASSYRSDRYEQYF,TGTGCCAGCAGTTACCGTTCTGACAGATACGAGCAGTACTTC
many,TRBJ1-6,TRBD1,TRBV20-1,CSAGTGGNSPLHF,TGCAGTGCTGGTACAGGGGGTAATTCACCCCTCCACTTT
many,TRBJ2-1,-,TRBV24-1,CATSGPGTPGYNEQFF,TGTGCCACCAGTGGCCCCGGGACTCCCGGCTACAATGAGCAGTTCTTC
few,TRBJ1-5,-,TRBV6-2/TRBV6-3,CASTNRRQLDTNQPQHF,TGTGCCAGCACCAACCGGCGGCAGCTAGATACAAATCAGCCCCAGCATTTT
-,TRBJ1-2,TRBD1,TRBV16,CASSQSTTGQGGYTF,TGTGCCAGCAGCCAATCAACGACAGGGCAAGGTGGCTACACCTTC
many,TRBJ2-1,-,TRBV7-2,CASSLIFRSGYNEQFF,TGTGCCAGCAGCTTAATTTTTCGGTCAGGGTACAATGAGCAGTTCTTC
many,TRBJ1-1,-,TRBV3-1,CASSQVPEAFF,TGTGCCAGCAGCCAAGTTCCTGAAGCTTTCTTT
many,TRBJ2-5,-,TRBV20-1,CSVIQSQETQYF,TGCAGTGTAATCCAATCACAAGAGACCCAGTACTTC
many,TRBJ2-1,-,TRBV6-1,CASSGDWGSYNEQFF,TGTGCCAGCAGTGGTGACTGGGGCTCCTACAATGAGCAGTTCTTC
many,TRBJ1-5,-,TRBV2,CASSDSSNQPQHF,TGTGCCAGCAGCGACAGTAGCAATCAGCCCCAGCATTTT
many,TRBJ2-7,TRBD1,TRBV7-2,CASSSRDRLTYEQYF,TGTGCCAGCAGCAGCCGGGACAGACTAACCTACGAGCAGTACTTC
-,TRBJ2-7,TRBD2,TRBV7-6,CASSGGLAEEQYF,TGTGCCAGCAGCGGGGGACTAGCGGAGGAGCAGTACTTC
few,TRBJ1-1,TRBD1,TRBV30,CAWRLQGSGTEAFF,TGTGCCTGGAGGCTACAGGGGTCGGGGACTGAAGCTTTCTTT
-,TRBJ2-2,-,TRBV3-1,CASRLGPGELFF,TGTGCCAGCAGACTAGGGCCCGGGGAGCTGTTTTTT
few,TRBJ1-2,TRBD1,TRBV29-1,CSAYDREYGYTF,TGCAGCGCTTACGACAGGGAATACGGCTACACCTTC
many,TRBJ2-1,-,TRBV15,CATSRNWGASYNEQFF,TGTGCCACCAGCAGAAATTGGGGGGCCTCCTACAATGAGCAGTTCTTC
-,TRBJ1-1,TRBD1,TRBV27,CASPIALDRSVRMNTEAFF,TGTGCCAGCCCCATTGCCTTGGACAGGTCAGTTAGGATGAACACTGAAGCTTTCTTT
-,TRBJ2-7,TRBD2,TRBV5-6,CASSPGGGDSYEQYF,TGTGCCAGCAGCCCGGGAGGGGGAGATTCCTACGAGCAGTACTTC
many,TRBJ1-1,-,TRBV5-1,CASSHWEDDTEAFF,TGCGCCAGCAGTCACTGGGAAGATGACACTGAAGCTTTCTTT
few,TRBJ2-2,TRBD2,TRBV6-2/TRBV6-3,CASTSGLAARVTGELFF,TGTGCCAGCACCTCGGGACTAGCGGCCCGGGTCACCGGGGAGCTGTTTTTT
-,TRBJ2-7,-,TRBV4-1,CASSQGLPYEQYF,TGCGCCAGCAGCCAGGGACTCCCCTACGAGCAGTACTTC